This is a list of T cell receptor beta chains from one sample in a study of OX40 agonist ivuxolimab in advanced cancers. The method was immunoSEQ multiplex PCR; TCRdb's version includes in-frame clones alone and lacks a portion of them. Seen here are tens of thousands of clones, about 87% observed once, and the top ten hold 2.8%. The specimen comprised CD4+ or CD8+ T cells sorted from blood, sampled in a trial of the OX40 agonist ivuxolimab. These receptor sequences come from an adult with an advanced solid tumor such as melanoma, head and neck, liver or kidney cancer. The CDR3 runs from the conserved cysteine through the conserved F or W. The order of the fields is J gene, D gene, V gene, clone size, CDR3 DNA, CDR3 protein. The D gene is left open where the match is weak. Clone size is shown for a subset of rows, as once, few, many or a class of expanded clone.

TRBJ1-1 | NA | TRBV5-1 | NA | TGCGCCAGCAGGAAGATAGTGAACACTGAAGCTTTCTTT | CASRKIVNTEAFF
TRBJ2-5 | TRBD2 | TRBV7-8 | NA | TGTGCCAGCATCCCGGGACTAGCGGGAGAGACCCAGTACTTC | CASIPGLAGETQYF
TRBJ1-1 | NA | TRBV25-1 | NA | TGTGCCAGCAGTGAATATGGGGGGAACACTGAAGCTTTCTTT | CASSEYGGNTEAFF
TRBJ2-7 | NA | TRBV19 | NA | TGTGCCAGTAGAGTCGAGCTTCACGTTTACGAGCAGTACTTC | CASRVELHVYEQYF
TRBJ2-1 | NA | TRBV19 | NA | TGTGCCAGTAGTAGCAACCGAGACAGTTACAATGAGCAGTTCTTC | CASSSNRDSYNEQFF
TRBJ2-7 | NA | TRBV11-3 | NA | TGTGCCAGCAGCCGAGGGGACACCTACGAGCAGTACTTC | CASSRGDTYEQYF
TRBJ1-2 | NA | TRBV10-3 | NA | TGTGCCATCAGTGGCTCGGGGTCGGGGTATGGCTACACCTTC | CAISGSGSGYGYTF
TRBJ1-6 | NA | TRBV18 | NA | TGTGCCAGCTCATCCTCGACAGGCGGTGCGGATTCACCCCTCCACTTT | CASSSSTGGADSPLHF
TRBJ1-1 | NA | TRBV5-5 | NA | TGTGCCAGCAGCTTGGGGCCAAAGGGAGGTGAAGCTTTCTTT | CASSLGPKGGEAFF
TRBJ2-7 | NA | TRBV19 | NA | TGTGCCAGTAGTACTCCAGGGGCACTCTACGAGCAGTACTTC | CASSTPGALYEQYF
TRBJ2-3 | TRBD2 | TRBV11-2 | NA | TGTGCCAGCAGCTTTATCGCGGGAGAGACAGATACGCAGTATTTT | CASSFIAGETDTQYF
TRBJ2-2 | NA | TRBV19 | NA | TGTGCCAGTAGTATAGTCGGTCTAGAGAACACCGGGGAGCTGTTTTTT | CASSIVGLENTGELFF
TRBJ2-1 | TRBD1 | TRBV19 | NA | TGTGCCAGTAGTCTCCGGGGACAGTCGAGCTCCTACAATGAGCAGTTCTTC | CASSLRGQSSSYNEQFF
TRBJ2-3 | NA | TRBV7-9 | NA | TGTGCCAGCAGCTTAGATGGGTTCCGTCAGTATTTT | CASSLDGFRQYF
TRBJ1-5 | NA | TRBV6-6 | few | TGTGCCAGCAGCCCGACACTGCGGGGCAATCAGCCCCAGCATTTT | CASSPTLRGNQPQHF
TRBJ2-1 | TRBD2 | TRBV6-5 | NA | TGTGCCAGCAGTTACTCGGGGCGGGAGATGGGGCAGTTCTTC | CASSYSGREMGQFF
TRBJ2-7 | NA | TRBV20-1 | NA | TGCAGTTTGGTACGGGACCCGGAGCAGTACTTC | CSLVRDPEQYF
TRBJ1-2 | NA | TRBV4-3 | NA | TGCGCCAGCAGCCAAGCCCGGGGGGCCAACTATGGCTACACCTTC | CASSQARGANYGYTF
TRBJ1-1 | NA | TRBV15 | NA | TGTGCCACCAGCAGAGCTGGCTACACTGAAGCTTTCTTT | CATSRAGYTEAFF
TRBJ1-5 | NA | TRBV19 | NA | TGTGCCAGTAGTAGGGAAGGGTCCGGTCAGCCCCAGCATTTT | CASSREGSGQPQHF
TRBJ2-3 | NA | TRBV7-3 | NA | TGTGCCAGCAGCTTAAGGGCCAGCGGAGTGACAGATACGCAGTATTTT | CASSLRASGVTDTQYF
TRBJ2-1 | NA | TRBV7-6 | NA | TGTGCCAGCAGCTTAGAGTATAGAGGTGCGGGGAGGAGGGATGAGCAGTTCTTC | CASSLEYRGAGRRDEQFF
TRBJ1-5 | TRBD1 | TRBV7-8 | NA | TGTGCCAGCAGCTTAGGGACAGGGGATCAGCCCCAGCATTTT | CASSLGTGDQPQHF